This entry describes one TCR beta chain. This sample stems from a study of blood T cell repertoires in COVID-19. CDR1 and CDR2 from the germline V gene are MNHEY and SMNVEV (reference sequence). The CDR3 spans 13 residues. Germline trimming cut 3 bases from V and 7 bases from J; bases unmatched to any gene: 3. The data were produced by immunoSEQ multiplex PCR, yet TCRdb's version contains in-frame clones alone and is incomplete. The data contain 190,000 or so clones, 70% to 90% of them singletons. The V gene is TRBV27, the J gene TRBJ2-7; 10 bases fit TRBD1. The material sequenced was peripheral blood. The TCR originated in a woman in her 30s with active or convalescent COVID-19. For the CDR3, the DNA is TGTGCCAGCAGTTTTAGGGACAGGGGAGAGCAGTACTTC. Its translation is CASSFRDRGEQYF.